Detailed here is one TCR beta chain. The CDR3 is 15 residues long. V was trimmed by 2 bases and J by 3 bases, leaving 12 bases between them. Per germline, CDR1 SGHTS and CDR2 YDEGEE. TCRdb keeps only in-frame clones here, not all; method: immunoSEQ multiplex PCR. The table has 640,000 or so clones, around 87% seen once. This sample was taken from a study of shared T cell receptors in the human thymus. Separately, the same data were catalogued under a study of human thymus T cells. From that report: Donors consisted of healthy Finnish infants (having corrective surgery for congenital heart defects). Thymus specimens were resections from corrective heart surgery. Apparent skewing of V and J gene usage characterized both thymic and blood repertoires.

This clonotype was obtained from a boy under three years old with a congenital heart defect. The sequencing input was thymocytes. The chain joins TRBV5-8 to TRBJ1-5, with D perhaps TRBD1 (5 bases). CDR3 residues: CASSFAGPINQPQHF. The CDR3 bases are TGTGCCAGCAGCTTCGCGGGGCCCATCAATCAGCCCCAGCATTTT.